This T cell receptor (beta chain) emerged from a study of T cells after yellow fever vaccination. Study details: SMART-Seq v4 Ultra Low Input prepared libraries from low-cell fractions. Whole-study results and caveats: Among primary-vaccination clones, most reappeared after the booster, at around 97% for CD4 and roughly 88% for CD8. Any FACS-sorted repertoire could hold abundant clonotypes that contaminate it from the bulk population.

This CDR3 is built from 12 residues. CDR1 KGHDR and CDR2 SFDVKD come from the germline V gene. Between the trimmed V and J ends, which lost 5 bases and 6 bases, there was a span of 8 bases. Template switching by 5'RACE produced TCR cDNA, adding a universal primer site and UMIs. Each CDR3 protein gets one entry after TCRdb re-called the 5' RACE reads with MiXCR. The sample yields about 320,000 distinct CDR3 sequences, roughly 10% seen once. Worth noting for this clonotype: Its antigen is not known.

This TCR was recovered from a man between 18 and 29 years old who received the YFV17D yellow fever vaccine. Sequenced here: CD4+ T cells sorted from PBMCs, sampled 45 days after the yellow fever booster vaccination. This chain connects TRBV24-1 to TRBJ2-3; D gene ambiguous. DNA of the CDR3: TGTGCCACCAGTGGTAGAAGGGATACGCAGTATTTT. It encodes CATSGRRDTQYF.